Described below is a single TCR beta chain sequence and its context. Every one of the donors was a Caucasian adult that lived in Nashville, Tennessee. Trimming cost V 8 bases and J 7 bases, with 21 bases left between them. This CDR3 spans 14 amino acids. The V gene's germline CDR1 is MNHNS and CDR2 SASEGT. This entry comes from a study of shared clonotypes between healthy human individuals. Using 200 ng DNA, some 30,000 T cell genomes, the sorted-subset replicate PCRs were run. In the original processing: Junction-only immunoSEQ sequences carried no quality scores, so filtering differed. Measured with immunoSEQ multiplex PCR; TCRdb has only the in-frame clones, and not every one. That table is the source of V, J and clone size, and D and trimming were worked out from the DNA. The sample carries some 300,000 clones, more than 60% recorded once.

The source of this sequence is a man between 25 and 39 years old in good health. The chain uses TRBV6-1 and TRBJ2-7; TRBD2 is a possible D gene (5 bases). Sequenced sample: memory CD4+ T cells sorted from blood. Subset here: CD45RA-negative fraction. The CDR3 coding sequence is TGTGCCAGCCCTCCCCCGGACTCTAGAAGGGAGCAGTACTTC. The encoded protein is CASPPPDSRREQYF.